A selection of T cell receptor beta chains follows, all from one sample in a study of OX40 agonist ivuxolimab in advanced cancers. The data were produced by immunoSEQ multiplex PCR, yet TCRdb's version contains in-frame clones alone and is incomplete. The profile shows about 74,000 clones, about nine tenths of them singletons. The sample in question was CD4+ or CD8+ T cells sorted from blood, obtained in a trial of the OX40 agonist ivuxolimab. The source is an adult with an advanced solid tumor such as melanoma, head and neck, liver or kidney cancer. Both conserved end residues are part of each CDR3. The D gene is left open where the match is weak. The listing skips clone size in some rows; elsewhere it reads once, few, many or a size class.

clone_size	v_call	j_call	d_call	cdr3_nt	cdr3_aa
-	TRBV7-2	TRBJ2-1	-	TGTGCCAGCAGCCTTTTCTTACACAATGAGCAGTTCTTC	CASSLFLHNEQFF
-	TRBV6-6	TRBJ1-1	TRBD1	TGTGCCAGCAGTTACTCGAGACAGGGACGGACTGAAGCTTTCTTT	CASSYSRQGRTEAFF
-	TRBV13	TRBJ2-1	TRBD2	TGTGCCAGCCGGGATATTAGCGGGGGCAATGAGCAGTTCTTC	CASRDISGGNEQFF
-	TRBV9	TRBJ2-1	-	TGTGCCAGCAGCGTAGACGTCAGGGGCGATGAGCAGTTCTTC	CASSVDVRGDEQFF
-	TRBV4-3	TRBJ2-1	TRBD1	TGCGCCAGCAGCCCGGGGACAGCCTACAATGAGCAGTTCTTC	CASSPGTAYNEQFF
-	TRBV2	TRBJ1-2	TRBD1	TGTGCCAGCCTTCCCTCGGACAGGGACTATGGCTACACCTTC	CASLPSDRDYGYTF
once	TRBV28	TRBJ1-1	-	TGTGCCAGCAGTTTTGACGCCCCCACTGAAGCTTTCTTT	CASSFDAPTEAFF
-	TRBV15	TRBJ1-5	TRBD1	TGTGCCACCAGATCGACAGGGGGAACGGAGCCCCAGCATTTT	CATRSTGGTEPQHF
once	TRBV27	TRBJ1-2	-	TGTGCCAGCAGTCTCCGTCCTCTTGGAGGCTACACCTTC	CASSLRPLGGYTF
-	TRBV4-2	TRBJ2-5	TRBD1	TGTGCCAGCAGCCAAAGGGGTCCAGGGGGAATACAAGAGACCCAGTACTTC	CASSQRGPGGIQETQYF
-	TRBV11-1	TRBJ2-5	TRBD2	TGTGCCAGCACCATTATGGGACTAGCGGGAGGGAAGGAGACCCAGTACTTC	CASTIMGLAGGKETQYF
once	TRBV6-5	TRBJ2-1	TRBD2	TGTGCCAGCAGTGTGAGCGGGAGGGCCTATGAGCAGTTCTTC	CASSVSGRAYEQFF
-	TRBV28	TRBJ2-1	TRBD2	TGTGCCAGCACGCGGGAGAGCTCCTACAATGAGCAGTTCTTC	CASTRESSYNEQFF
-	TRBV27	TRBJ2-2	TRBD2	TGTGCCAGCAGTCCTTCGGGAGGGCCGTACACCGGGGAGCTGTTTTTT	CASSPSGGPYTGELFF
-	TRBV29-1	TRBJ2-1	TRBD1	TGCAGCGTCACCGGGACAGTGAGCTCCTACAATGAGCAGTTCTTC	CSVTGTVSSYNEQFF
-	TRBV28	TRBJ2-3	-	TGTGCCAGCAGTTTACAGGGCACAGATACGCAGTATTTT	CASSLQGTDTQYF
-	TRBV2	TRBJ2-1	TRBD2	TGTGCCAGCAGTGATGGCGGGGGTTACAATGAGCAGTTCTTC	CASSDGGGYNEQFF
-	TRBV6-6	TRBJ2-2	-	TGTGCCAGCAGTCCAGACACCGGGGAGCTGTTTTTT	CASSPDTGELFF
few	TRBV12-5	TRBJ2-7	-	TGTGCTAGTGGCTACATCAGGGGATTATCCTACGAGCAGTACTTC	CASGYIRGLSYEQYF